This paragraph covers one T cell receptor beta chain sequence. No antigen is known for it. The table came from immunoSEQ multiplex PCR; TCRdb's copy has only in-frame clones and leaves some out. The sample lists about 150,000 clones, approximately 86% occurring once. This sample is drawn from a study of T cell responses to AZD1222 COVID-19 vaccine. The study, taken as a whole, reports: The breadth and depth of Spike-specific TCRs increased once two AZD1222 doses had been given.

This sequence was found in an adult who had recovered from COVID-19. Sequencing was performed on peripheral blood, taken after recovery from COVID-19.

CDR3 protein: CASSLVSETQYF. DNA of the CDR3: TGTGCCAGCAGCTTAGTCTCGGAGACCCAGTACTTC. The genes are TRBV7-8 and TRBJ2-5; D is unclear. The CDR3 consists of 12 residues. V lost 1 base, J lost 5 bases, and 5 bases lay in between. Germline V lookup: CDR1 SGHVS, CDR2 FQNEAQ.